Sequencing of this T cell receptor beta chain was carried out in a study of cytomegalovirus exposure and HLA in healthy donors. Turning to the study itself: Of several hundred genotyped donors, around 80% grouped in the Caucasian-associated ancestry cluster. Study-level results: The authors later linked a missense DCLRE1C variant to TCR beta V- and J-gene trimming. In an earlier analysis, productive rearrangement rates for most beta V segments clustered near 87% or 30%.

A word on this clone: Antigen unknown.

The PCR used 60 Vbeta and 13 Jbeta primers. Sequenced by immunoSEQ multiplex PCR; TCRdb stores in-frame clones only, minus some. Of 200,000 or so clones in the sample, roughly 84% were seen once. Nominal health characterized the donors when sampled, though unrecorded immune exposures were likely. This clonotype was sampled from a boy under 18 in good health and CMV-seronegative. Sequencing was done on a sample of PBMCs.

CDR3 bases: TGTGCCGGGTCGGCAGAGGGAGGCACTGAAGCTTTCTTT. Amino acid sequence: CAGSAEGGTEAFF. The gene calls are TRBV10-3 and TRBJ1-1; D call uncertain. The length of the CDR3 is 13 residues. The V end was cut by 11 bases, the J end by 4 bases, with 17 bases between. Germline V gene sequence: CDR1 ENHRY, CDR2 SYGVKD.